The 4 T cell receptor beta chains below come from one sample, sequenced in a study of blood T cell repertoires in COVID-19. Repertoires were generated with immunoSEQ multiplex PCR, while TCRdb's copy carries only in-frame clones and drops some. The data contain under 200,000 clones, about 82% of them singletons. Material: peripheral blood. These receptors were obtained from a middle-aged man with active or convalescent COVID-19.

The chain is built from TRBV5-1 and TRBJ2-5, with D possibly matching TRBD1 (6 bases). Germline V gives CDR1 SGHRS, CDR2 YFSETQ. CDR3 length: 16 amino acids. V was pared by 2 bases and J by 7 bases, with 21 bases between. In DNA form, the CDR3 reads TGCGCCAGCAGCTTTACAGGGCCGACCAATTATGGGACCCAGTACTTC. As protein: CASSFTGPTNYGTQYF. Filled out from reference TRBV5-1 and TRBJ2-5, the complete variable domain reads KAGVTQTPRYLIKTRGQQVTLSCSPISGHRSVSWYQQTPGQGLQFLFEYFSETQRNKGNFPGRFSGRQFSNSRSEMNVSTLELGDSALYLCASSFTGPTNYGTQYFGPGTRLLVL.

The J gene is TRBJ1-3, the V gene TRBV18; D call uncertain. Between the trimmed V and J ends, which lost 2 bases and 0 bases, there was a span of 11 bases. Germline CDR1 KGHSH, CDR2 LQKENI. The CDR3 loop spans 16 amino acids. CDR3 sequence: CASSPGSDYSGNTIYF. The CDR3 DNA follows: TGTGCCAGCTCACCAGGGAGTGACTACTCTGGAAACACCATATATTTT.

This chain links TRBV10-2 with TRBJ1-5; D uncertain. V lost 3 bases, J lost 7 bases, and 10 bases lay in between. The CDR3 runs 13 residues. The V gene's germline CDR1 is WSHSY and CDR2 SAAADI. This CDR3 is CASSDKRAQPQHF. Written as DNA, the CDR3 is TGCGCCAGCAGTGATAAGAGGGCGCAGCCCCAGCATTTT.

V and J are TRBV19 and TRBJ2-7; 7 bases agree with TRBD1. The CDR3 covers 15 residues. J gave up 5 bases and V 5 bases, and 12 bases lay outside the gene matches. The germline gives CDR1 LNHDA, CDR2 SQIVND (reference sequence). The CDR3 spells CASSRQGITWDEQYF. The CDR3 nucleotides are TGTGCCAGTAGTCGACAGGGAATAACTTGGGACGAGCAGTACTTC.